One sample yielded the 24 T cell receptor beta chains listed below, sequenced in a study of response to subunit inactivated influenza vaccine. From the RT-PCR reads, TCRdb called clonotypes with MiXCR, one entry per CDR3 protein. Of under 200,000 distinct CDR3 sequences listed, roughly 10% are singletons. This specimen consisted of non-naive T cells sorted from PBMCs, obtained roughly 6 weeks after vaccination. These receptors were obtained from a middle-aged man who received an inactivated influenza vaccine.

The sample holds many counts of this clonotype. V gene TRBV20-1 combines with J gene TRBJ2-5; D ambiguous. The ends were cut back, 4 bases at V and 4 bases at J, with 13 bases in the middle. This CDR3 spans 13 amino acids. Germline V CDR1 and CDR2: DFQATT, SNEGSKA (reference sequence). Here the CDR3 reads CSAMAAALETQYF. The CDR3 DNA is TGCAGTGCTATGGCCGCCGCGTTAGAGACCCAGTACTTC.

This chain links TRBV20-1 with TRBJ2-1; the D call may be TRBD1 or TRBD2 (6 bases each). The V end was cut by 6 bases, the J end by 4 bases, with 22 bases between. This CDR3 has 16 residues. The germline CDR1 and CDR2 sequences are DFQATT and SNEGSKA (reference sequence). CDR3 coding DNA: TGCAGTGCGACCGGAGGGACACCGAATACTTACAATGAGCAGTTCTTC. Residues: CSATGGTPNTYNEQFF.

The chain combines TRBV5-8 with TRBJ1-1; the match to TRBD1 covers 8 bases. V shed 4 bases and J 6 bases; nucleotides not matched to a gene: 8. CDR1 is SGHTS and CDR2 is YDEGEE in the germline V gene. This CDR3 region has 14 residues. The CDR3 sequence is CASSVDRVNSEAFF. The CDR3 bases are TGTGCCAGCAGCGTGGACAGGGTCAACTCTGAAGCTTTCTTT.

This clonotype was seen only once. The V call is TRBV24-1, the J call TRBJ2-3; 7 bases are a match to TRBD2. This CDR3 has 13 amino acids. With 9 bases clipped from V and 2 bases from J, the junction kept 4 bases outside the gene matches. The germline V gene has CDR1 KGHDR and CDR2 SFDVKD. In nucleotides, the CDR3 is TGTGCCACCTCCCGGGAGGTCACAGATACGCAGTATTTT. Its protein product is CATSREVTDTQYF.

J is TRBJ2-7 and V is TRBV14, with a weak D call TRBD1 (6 bases). The CDR3 totals 14 residues. Trimming left V 1 base short and J 3 bases short, with 10 bases between. Germline CDR1 is SGHDN and CDR2 is FVKESK. DNA for the CDR3: TGTGCCAGCAGCCAAGGCGAAGGGGGCTACGAGCAGTACTTC. Amino acids: CASSQGEGGYEQYF.

This clonotype showed up just a few times. In DNA form, the CDR3 reads TGCAGTGCTAGAGGTCGGAATAGCAATCAGCCCCAGCATTTT. This sequence encodes CSARGRNSNQPQHF. V usage is TRBV20-1 and J usage is TRBJ1-5; D uncertain. This CDR3 has 14 amino acids. Trimming shortened V by 1 base and J by 0 bases, and 7 bases separated the two germline ends. Germline values: CDR1 DFQATT, CDR2 SNEGSKA (reference sequence).

This clonotype was detected many times. The J gene is TRBJ2-1, the V gene TRBV6-2 or TRBV6-3, with D possibly being TRBD1 (6 bases). Germline CDR1 is MNHEY and CDR2 is SVGEGT. This CDR3 is 13 amino acids long. The germline V and J ends were trimmed by 8 bases and 6 bases, with 14 bases remaining between them. Written as DNA, the CDR3 is TGTGCCAGCTGGACAGTGCCAGGCAATGAGCAGTTCTTC. Translating gives CASWTVPGNEQFF.

This clonotype was counted ten times or more. The chain links TRBV12-3 or TRBV12-4 to TRBJ2-1; a possible D gene is TRBD1 (6 bases). The CDR3 contains 15 residues. Trimming cost V 3 bases and J 7 bases, with 16 bases left between them. CDR3 DNA sequence: TGTGCCAGCAGTTTGACGCGACAGGAGAGAAATGAGCAGTTCTTC. Protein: CASSLTRQERNEQFF.

This clonotype has more than one count but fewer than ten. V and J are TRBV7-2 and TRBJ1-1; D is ambiguous. Trimming removed 2 bases at V and 11 bases at J, with 12 bases between. This CDR3 is built from 12 residues. Per the germline V gene, CDR1 is SGHTA and CDR2 is FQGNSA. The chain's CDR3 is CASSLIPPGAFF. CDR3 DNA sequence: TGTGCCAGCAGCTTAATTCCCCCTGGGGCTTTCTTT.

This clonotype came up many times. The rearrangement joins TRBV7-9 to TRBJ2-4, with a weak D call TRBD2 (5 bases). The V gene lost 1 base and the J gene lost 8 bases, with 12 bases spanning the gap. The CDR3 is made up of 14 amino acids. Germline CDR1 reads SEHNR; CDR2 reads FQNEAQ (reference sequence). In DNA form, the CDR3 reads TGTGCCAGCAGCTTAGGGCAGGTGGGAGACATTCAGTACTTC. Its protein product is CASSLGQVGDIQYF. The full variable domain, its missing parts supplied by reference TRBV7-9 and TRBJ2-4, is DTGVSQNPRHKITKRGQNVTFRCDPISEHNRLYWYRQTLGQGPEFLTYFQNEAQLEKSRLLSDRFSAERPKGSFSTLEIQRTEQGDSAMYLCASSLGQVGDIQYFGAGTRLSVL.

To note about this clonotype: A much larger clone differs by one base, so this may be a read error. This sequence joins TRBV11-2 and TRBJ2-7; D may be TRBD1 (6 bases). Germline CDR1 and CDR2: SGHAT and FQNNGV. CDR3 length equals 15 residues. V was shortened by 1 base and J by 1 base, with 11 bases between the two germline ends. DNA for the CDR3: TGTGCCAGCAGCTTAGTGACCAGGGGATCCTACGAGCAGTACTTC. Protein product: CASSLVTRGSYEQYF.

This clonotype has more than one count but fewer than ten. The chain has TRBV4-3 and TRBJ2-1; a possible D gene is TRBD2 (7 bases). V lost 0 bases and J 7 bases, leaving 13 bases between the germline ends. This CDR3 is 15 amino acids long. Looked up from germline, CDR1 is LGHNA and CDR2 is YSLEER. CDR3 DNA sequence: TGCGCCAGCAGCCAAGATAGGGGGAGGGCTAATGAGCAGTTCTTC. Translating gives CASSQDRGRANEQFF.

The chain links TRBV10-3 to TRBJ2-1, with 9 bases aligning to TRBD1. The CDR3 spans 19 residues. Germline CDR1 reads ENHRY; CDR2 reads SYGVKD. The V gene end was trimmed by 5 bases and the J gene end by 0 bases; junction bases not matched to a gene: 14. Here the CDR3 reads CAISTLGQGVQSSYNEQFF. The CDR3 DNA reads as TGTGCCATCAGTACCCTGGGACAGGGAGTTCAGAGCTCCTACAATGAGCAGTTCTTC.

This clonotype appeared a few times. V gene TRBV7-9 combines with J gene TRBJ2-7; 8 bases are shared with TRBD1. Germline-derived CDR1 and CDR2 are SEHNR and FQNEAQ (reference sequence). The CDR3 has 14 residues. The junction had 7 bases not matched to a gene; V was cut back by 4 bases and J by 5 bases. The CDR3 reads CASSSWTGKDEQYF. The CDR3 DNA reads TGTGCCAGCAGCTCTTGGACAGGGAAGGACGAGCAGTACTTC.

The gene calls are TRBV5-1 and TRBJ2-7; 8 bases are a match to TRBD2. The J segment lost 2 bases and the V segment lost 5 bases, leaving 15 bases of the junction unmatched. The germline V gene has CDR1 SGHRS and CDR2 YFSETQ. The CDR3 contains 17 residues. The CDR3 DNA follows: TGCGCCAGCAGTTCTGGCAGCGGGAGTTTCTCCCCCTACGAGCAGTACTTC. Its protein product is CASSSGSGSFSPYEQYF.

The chain employs TRBV20-1 and TRBJ2-4; no clear D gene. The CDR3 is 13 residues long. Per the germline V gene, CDR1 is DFQATT and CDR2 is SNEGSKA (reference sequence). The germline V and J ends were trimmed by 5 bases and 3 bases, with 11 bases remaining between them. CDR3 sequence: CSASGPLKNIQYF. The CDR3 DNA is TGCAGTGCTTCCGGGCCCCTCAAAAACATTCAGTACTTC.

The rearrangement uses TRBV5-4 and TRBJ2-7; D possibly uses TRBD1 or TRBD2 (5 bases each). From germline, CDR1 is SGHNT and CDR2 YYREEE (reference sequence). CDR3 length equals 15 residues. Trimming pared 4 bases from V and 2 bases from J, leaving 16 bases between. CDR3 region: CASSGGWSKTYEQYF. CDR3 bases: TGTGCCAGCAGCGGGGGATGGAGCAAGACCTACGAGCAGTACTTC.

The chain couples TRBV4-3 to TRBJ1-1; D unclear. This CDR3 has 14 residues. V shed 0 bases and J shed 2 bases, with 7 bases lying between them. Per germline, CDR1 LGHNA and CDR2 YSLEER. Written as DNA, the CDR3 is TGCGCCAGCAGCCAAGATTCGGGAAACACTGAAGCTTTCTTT. It codes for CASSQDSGNTEAFF.

This clonotype was observed many times. The CDR3, as DNA: TGTGCCAGCAGCTCAAGAGGGGACAGGGTCCATTCACCCCTCCACTTT. This codes for CASSSRGDRVHSPLHF. The chain combines TRBV7-6 with TRBJ1-6; 9 nucleotides match TRBD1. The CDR3 consists of 16 residues. Trimming cost V 4 bases and J 8 bases; bases outside gene matches: 9. Germline values: CDR1 SGHVS, CDR2 FNYEAQ.

The chain combines TRBV11-2 with TRBJ2-3; TRBD2 matches at 16 bases. This CDR3 has 20 residues. Germline loops: CDR1 SGHAT, CDR2 FQNNGV. V lost 6 bases and J lost 4; bases outside the gene matches: 16. The CDR3 region is CASRFPPGLAGGPRADTQYF. The CDR3 bases are TGTGCCAGCAGGTTCCCTCCGGGACTAGCGGGGGGGCCGCGCGCAGATACGCAGTATTTT.

A single count supports this clonotype. The chain combines TRBV27 with TRBJ1-4; 8 bases fit TRBD1. CDR3 length: 15 amino acids. Looked up from germline, CDR1 is MNHEY and CDR2 is SMNVEV (reference sequence). The J segment lost 6 bases and the V segment lost 4 bases, leaving 7 bases of the junction unmatched. The CDR3 here is CASSSQGARDEKLFF. DNA for the CDR3: TGTGCCAGCAGTTCGCAGGGGGCTCGGGATGAAAAACTGTTTTTT. Filled out from reference TRBV27 and TRBJ1-4, the complete variable domain reads EAQVTQNPRYLITVTGKKLTVTCSQNMNHEYMSWYRQDPGLGLRQIYYSMNVEVTDKGDVPEGYKVSRKEKRNFPLILESPSPNQTSLYFCASSSQGARDEKLFFGSGTQLSVL.

V gene TRBV7-9 combines with J gene TRBJ1-6; D not certain. Trimming stripped 1 base from V and 10 bases from J, with 14 bases between. Per the germline V gene, CDR1 is SEHNR and CDR2 is FQNEAQ (reference sequence). The CDR3 extends over 15 amino acids. The CDR3 sequence: CASSLEAISQSPLHF. The CDR3 region has the DNA TGTGCCAGCAGCTTAGAGGCGATTTCCCAATCACCCCTCCACTTT.

This clonotype came up a few times. The chain links TRBV6-2 or TRBV6-3 to TRBJ1-5; 10 bases line up with TRBD1. V shed 7 bases and J 6 bases; nucleotides not matched to a gene: 6. Germline assignment: CDR1 MNHEY and CDR2 SVGEGT. The CDR3 covers 14 residues. The CDR3 sequence: CASTEGQGTQPQHF. CDR3 DNA sequence: TGTGCCAGCACAGAGGGACAGGGGACTCAGCCCCAGCATTTT.

CDR3 nucleotides: TGTGCCAGCAGACCCCGGTATGGTAGCGGGGTTGATACGCAGTATTTT. Its translation: CASRPRYGSGVDTQYF. This sequence joins TRBV7-2 and TRBJ2-3; 8 bases line up with TRBD2. V lost 6 bases and J lost 6; bases outside the gene matches: 14. CDR1 is SGHTA and CDR2 is FQGNSA in the germline V gene. This CDR3 is 16 amino acids long.